This T cell receptor (beta chain) originates from a study of monozygotic twins with inflammatory bowel disease. Study-level findings and limits: IBD patients carried less diverse TCRbeta repertoires (inverse Simpson) than healthy co-twins. Compared with healthy twins, IBD patients shared fewer clonotypes with others, especially with disease activity.

Per the germline V gene, CDR1 is SGHRS and CDR2 is YFSETQ. The CDR3 covers 15 residues. On this clonotype: The target antigen is unknown.

The input for each TCR library was approximately 4,000 ng of total RNA. Two nested PCRs, run for roughly 15 and 9 cycles, were applied to TCRalpha and TCRbeta cDNA. TCRdb re-called the 5' RACE reads and catalogs CDR3 proteins one per entry, DNA excluded. The sample holds fewer than 550,000 distinct CDR3 sequences. This sequence originates from a human donor with ulcerative colitis or Crohn's disease, or a healthy co-twin of an affected twin (not recorded which). This chain links TRBV5-1 with TRBJ1-2. Specimen: blood. The CDR3 here is CASSLGAADNYGYTF.